The 3 T cell receptor beta chains reported below all come from one sample, sequenced in a study of T cell clonality in common variable immunodeficiency. These receptors have no identified antigens. TCRdb keeps only in-frame clones here, not all; method: immunoSEQ multiplex PCR. In total the sample includes around 20,000 clones, none of them seen once. Study-level points and caveats: Fewer deletions and N-nucleotide insertions were reportedly seen in common variable immunodeficiency TCR beta sequences.

The sample was peripheral blood mononuclear cells. Receptor source: a human donor with common variable immunodeficiency.

This clone appeared many times. The read finishes 3 residues shy of the CDR3 end, and the germline J gene is used to complete it. The chain couples TRBV19 to TRBJ2-3; D might be TRBD1 or TRBD2, each matching 5 bases. The CDR3 spans 14 residues. The V gene's germline CDR1 is LNHDA and CDR2 SQIVND (reference sequence). Deletions cut 5 bases from V and 4 bases from J, with 13 bases between. This chain's CDR3 is CASSEGLDADTQYF. The sequenced part of the CDR3 DNA is TGTGCCAGTAGTGAGGGGCTGGACGCAGATACG.

Ten or more counts support this clone. The read finishes 3 residues shy of the CDR3 end, and the germline J gene is used to complete it. The chain has TRBV7-2 and TRBJ1-2, with TRBD1 matching over 10 bases. The CDR3 is 14 amino acids. CDR1 is SGHTA, CDR2 FQGNSA, per germline. J lost 6 bases, V lost 2 bases, and 3 bases had no gene match. The chain's CDR3 is CASSLRDRGDGYTF. Incomplete CDR3 DNA: TGTGCCAGCAGCTTACGGGACAGGGGTGATGGC.

This clone was found a few times. The sequence runs out 3 residues before the end of the CDR3; the remainder is reconstructed from the germline J gene. Other nucleotide sequences in the sample specify the same CDR3. The chain has TRBV5-1 and TRBJ2-3; no clear D. CDR1 is SGHRS, CDR2 YFSETQ, per germline. The CDR3 contains 17 residues. Trimming shortened V by 0 bases and J by 0 bases, and 14 bases separated the two germline ends. The DNA read from the CDR3 is TGCGCCAGCAGCTTGGAATTGGGCGCAACGAGCACAGATACG. Translating gives CASSLELGATSTDT. The full CDR3 sequence reads CASSLELGATSTDTQYF.